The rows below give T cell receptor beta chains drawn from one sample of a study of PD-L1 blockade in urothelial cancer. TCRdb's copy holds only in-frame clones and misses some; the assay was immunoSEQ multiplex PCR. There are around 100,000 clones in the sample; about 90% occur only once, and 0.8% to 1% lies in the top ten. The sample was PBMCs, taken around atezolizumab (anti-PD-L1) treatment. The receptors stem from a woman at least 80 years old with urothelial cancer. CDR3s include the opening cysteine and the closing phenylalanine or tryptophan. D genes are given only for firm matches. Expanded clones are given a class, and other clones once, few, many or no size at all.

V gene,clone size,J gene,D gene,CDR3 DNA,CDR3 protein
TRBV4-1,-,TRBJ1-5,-,TGCGCCAGCAGCCCCCAAGGGGAGGGGAATCAGCCCCAGCATTTT,CASSPQGEGNQPQHF
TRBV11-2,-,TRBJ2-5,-,TGTGCCAGCAGCTTAGATTACGGGTCACAAGAGACCCAGTACTTC,CASSLDYGSQETQYF
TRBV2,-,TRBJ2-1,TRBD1,TGTGCCAGCAAAAAGGACAGGCCTAATGAGCAGTTCTTC,CASKKDRPNEQFF
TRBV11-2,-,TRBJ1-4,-,TGTGCCAGCAGCTTTGGGGGGGCCCCAACTAATGAAAAACTGTTTTTT,CASSFGGAPTNEKLFF
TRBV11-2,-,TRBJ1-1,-,TGTGCCAGCAGCGGCAGGCGGGTGGGCACTGAAGCTTTCTTT,CASSGRRVGTEAFF
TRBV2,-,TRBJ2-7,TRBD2,TGTGCCAGCGGGTGGGCTAGCGGGACCGTCGCGGGGTACGAGCAGTACTTC,CASGWASGTVAGYEQYF
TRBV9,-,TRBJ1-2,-,TGTGCCAGCAGCGTCGAATCAGGGGTGGATGGCTACACCTTC,CASSVESGVDGYTF
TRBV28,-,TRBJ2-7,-,TGTGCCAGCAGTTTTCCCTTAACCTACGAGCAGTACTTC,CASSFPLTYEQYF
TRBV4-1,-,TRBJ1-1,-,TGCGCCAGCAGCCAAGATCGGGGAATGAACACTGAAGCTTTCTTT,CASSQDRGMNTEAFF
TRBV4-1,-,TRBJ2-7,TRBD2,TGCGCCAGCAGCCAAGATGTAGGGCTAGCGGGTTCCCCCTACGAGCAGTACTTC,CASSQDVGLAGSPYEQYF
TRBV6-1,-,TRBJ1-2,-,TGTGCCAGCAGTGAGAACTCCCTTGCCTCGGGTGGCTACACCTTC,CASSENSLASGGYTF
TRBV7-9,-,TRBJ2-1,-,TGTGCCAGCAGCTCCCTTTTAGCGGATAAATACAATGAGCAGTTCTTC,CASSSLLADKYNEQFF
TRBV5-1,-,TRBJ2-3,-,TGCGCCAGCAGCTTGGGCTCCATCGGCACAGATACCGTGGCCGATTTT,CASSLGSIGTDTVADF
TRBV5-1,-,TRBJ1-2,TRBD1,TGCGCCAGCAGCCAAGACAGGGGGGACTATGGCTACACCTTC,CASSQDRGDYGYTF
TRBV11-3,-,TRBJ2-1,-,TGTGCCAGCAGCTTAGTCTCTCTATCTAATGAGCAGTTCTTC,CASSLVSLSNEQFF
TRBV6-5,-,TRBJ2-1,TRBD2,TGTGCCAGCAGTTACAAGACTAGCGGGACCGATGAGCAGTTCTTC,CASSYKTSGTDEQFF
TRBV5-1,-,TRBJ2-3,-,TGCGCCAGCAGCTTGAGCGGAAGCACAGATACGCAGTATTTT,CASSLSGSTDTQYF
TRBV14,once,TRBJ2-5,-,TGTGCCAGCAGCCTATTTCTAGCGGGACAGGAGGAGACCCAGTACTTC,CASSLFLAGQEETQYF
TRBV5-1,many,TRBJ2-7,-,TGCGCCAGCAGCTTTCGAAGCAGGGGGGACGAGCAGTACTTC,CASSFRSRGDEQYF
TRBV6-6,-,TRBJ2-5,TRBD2,TGTGCCAGCAGTTACTTGCGGGGGTCCCAAGAGACCCAGTACTTC,CASSYLRGSQETQYF
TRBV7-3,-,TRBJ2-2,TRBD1,TGTGCCAGCAGCCTGACAGGGGCGAGAACCGGGGAGCTGTTTTTT,CASSLTGARTGELFF
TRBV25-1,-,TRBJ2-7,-,TGTGCCAGCAGTGATGTCCTAAATAGTAACGAGCAGTACTTC,CASSDVLNSNEQYF
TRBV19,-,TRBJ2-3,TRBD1,TGTGCCAGTAGTATCCCGACCTCCGGGACAGCGAGCACAGATACGCAGTATTTT,CASSIPTSGTASTDTQYF
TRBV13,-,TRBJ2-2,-,TGTGCCAGCAGCTGGGGCAGGGTGAACACCGGGGAGCTGTTTTTT,CASSWGRVNTGELFF
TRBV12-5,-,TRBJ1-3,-,TGTGCTAGTGGTTCCAGGGGCGCGGGCCCCATATATTTT,CASGSRGAGPIYF
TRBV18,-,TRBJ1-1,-,TGTGCCAGCTCACCTTTTGAGGAGTTGAACACTGAAGCTTTCTTT,CASSPFEELNTEAFF
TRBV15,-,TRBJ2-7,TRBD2,TGTGCCACCAGCAGTATAGCGGGAGTGGACGAGCAGTACTTC,CATSSIAGVDEQYF
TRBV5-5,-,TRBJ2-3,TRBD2,TGTGCCAGCAGCTTGAGACTAGCAACAGATACGCAGTATTTT,CASSLRLATDTQYF
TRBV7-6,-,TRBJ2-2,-,TGTGCCAGCAGCTTAATGACGGACAGCACCGGGGAGCTGTTTTTT,CASSLMTDSTGELFF
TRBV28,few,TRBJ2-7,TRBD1,TGTGCCAGTAAATCCGGGACAGGGACCTACGAGCAGTACTTC,CASKSGTGTYEQYF
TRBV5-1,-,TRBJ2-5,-,TGCGCCAGCACCCCGGCGGGCGGGCAGGAGACCCAGTACTTC,CASTPAGGQETQYF
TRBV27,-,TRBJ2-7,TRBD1,TGTGCCAGCAGGGACAGGTCCTACGAGCAGTACTTC,CASRDRSYEQYF
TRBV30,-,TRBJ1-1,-,TGTGCCTGGACTACGGGTAGCACTGAAGCTTTCTTT,CAWTTGSTEAFF
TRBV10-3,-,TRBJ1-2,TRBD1,TGTGCCATCACCGGGACAGGGGATGGCTACACCTTC,CAITGTGDGYTF
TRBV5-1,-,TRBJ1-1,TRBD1,TGCGCCAGCAGTTCGACAGGGGGTGCGAACACTGAAGCTTTCTTT,CASSSTGGANTEAFF
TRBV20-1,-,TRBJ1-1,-,TGCAGTGCTCGGCAGGGGCTGTCGGCTTTCTTT,CSARQGLSAFF
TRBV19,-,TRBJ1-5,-,TGTGCCAGTAGTATTATCCGCCAGTTGAGCAATCAGCCCCAGCATTTT,CASSIIRQLSNQPQHF
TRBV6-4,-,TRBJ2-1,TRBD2,TGTGCCAGCAGTGCACTAGCGGCGTCGGAGAATGAGCAGTTCTTC,CASSALAASENEQFF
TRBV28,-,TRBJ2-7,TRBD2,TGTGCCAGCACTAGCGGGACTGGTACCTACGAGCAGTACTTC,CASTSGTGTYEQYF
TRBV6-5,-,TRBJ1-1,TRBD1,TGTGCCAGCAGTTACAGGGGGCAGAGCACTGAAGCTTTCTTT,CASSYRGQSTEAFF
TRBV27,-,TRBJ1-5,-,TGTGCCAGCAGTGCCGGGCGGGGGTATAGCAATCAGCCCCAGCATTTT,CASSAGRGYSNQPQHF